This record looks at one T cell receptor beta chain sequence and its context. In the original analysis: Estimation of nucleated cell counts relied on the amplification of reference gene primers. Here immunoSEQ multiplex PCR was the method, and the copy in TCRdb shows in-frame clones only, minus some. V, J and clone size are those of that table, while D and trimming were read from the DNA. Found here are fewer than 450,000 clones, around 90% of them singletons; the top ten hold about 3.5%. V was pared by 6 bases and J by 0 bases, with 12 bases between. The germline gives CDR1 LNHDA, CDR2 SQIVND (reference sequence). The CDR3 length is 15 residues. This specimen belongs to a study of blood T cell repertoires in COVID-19. Study in general: Whether acute or convalescent, the COVID-19 samples came from the United States, Italy and Spain. Sample material is recorded as cDNA or gDNA derived from T cells, B-cell-depleted T cells, or PBMCs.

The sequencing input was peripheral blood. The TCR originated in a woman aged 18 to 35 who had recovered from COVID-19. V and J are TRBV19 and TRBJ1-3, with D possibly TRBD1 on 5 matching bases. In DNA form, the CDR3 reads TGTGCCAGTAGGGAGCAGGGAAGCTCTGGAAACACCATATATTTT. It is translated as CASREQGSSGNTIYF.